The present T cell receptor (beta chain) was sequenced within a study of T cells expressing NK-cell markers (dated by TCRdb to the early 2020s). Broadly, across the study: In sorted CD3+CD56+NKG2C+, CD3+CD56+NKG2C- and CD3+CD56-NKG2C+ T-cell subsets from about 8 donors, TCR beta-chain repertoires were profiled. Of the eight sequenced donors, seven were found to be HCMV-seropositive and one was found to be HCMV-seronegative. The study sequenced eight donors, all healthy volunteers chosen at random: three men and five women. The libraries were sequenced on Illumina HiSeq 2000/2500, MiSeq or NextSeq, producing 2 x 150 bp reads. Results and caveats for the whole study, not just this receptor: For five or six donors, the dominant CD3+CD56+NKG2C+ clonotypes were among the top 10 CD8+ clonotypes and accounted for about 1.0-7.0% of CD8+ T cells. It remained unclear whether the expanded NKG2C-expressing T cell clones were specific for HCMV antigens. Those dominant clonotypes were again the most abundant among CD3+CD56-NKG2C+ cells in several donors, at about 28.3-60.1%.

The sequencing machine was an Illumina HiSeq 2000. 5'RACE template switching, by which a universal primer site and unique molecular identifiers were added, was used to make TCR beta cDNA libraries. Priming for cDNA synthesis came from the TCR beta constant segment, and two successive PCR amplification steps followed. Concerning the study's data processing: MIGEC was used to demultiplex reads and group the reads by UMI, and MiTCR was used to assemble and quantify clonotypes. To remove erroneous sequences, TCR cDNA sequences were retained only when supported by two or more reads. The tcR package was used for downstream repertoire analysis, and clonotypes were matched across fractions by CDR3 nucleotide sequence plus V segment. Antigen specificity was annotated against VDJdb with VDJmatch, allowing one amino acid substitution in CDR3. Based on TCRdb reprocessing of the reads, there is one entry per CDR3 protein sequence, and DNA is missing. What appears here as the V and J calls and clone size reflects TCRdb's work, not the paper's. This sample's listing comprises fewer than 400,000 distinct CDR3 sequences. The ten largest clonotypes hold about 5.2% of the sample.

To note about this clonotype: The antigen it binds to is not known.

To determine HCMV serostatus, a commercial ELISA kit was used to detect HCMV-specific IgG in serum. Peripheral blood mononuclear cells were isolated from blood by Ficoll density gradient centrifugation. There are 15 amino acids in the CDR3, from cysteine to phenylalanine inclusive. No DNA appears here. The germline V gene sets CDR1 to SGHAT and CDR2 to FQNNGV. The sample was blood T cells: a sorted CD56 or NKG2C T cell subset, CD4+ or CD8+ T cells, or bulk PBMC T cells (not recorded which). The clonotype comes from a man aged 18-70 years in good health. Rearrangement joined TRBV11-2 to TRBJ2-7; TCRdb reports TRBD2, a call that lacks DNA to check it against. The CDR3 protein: CASSLQRVPSYEQYF.